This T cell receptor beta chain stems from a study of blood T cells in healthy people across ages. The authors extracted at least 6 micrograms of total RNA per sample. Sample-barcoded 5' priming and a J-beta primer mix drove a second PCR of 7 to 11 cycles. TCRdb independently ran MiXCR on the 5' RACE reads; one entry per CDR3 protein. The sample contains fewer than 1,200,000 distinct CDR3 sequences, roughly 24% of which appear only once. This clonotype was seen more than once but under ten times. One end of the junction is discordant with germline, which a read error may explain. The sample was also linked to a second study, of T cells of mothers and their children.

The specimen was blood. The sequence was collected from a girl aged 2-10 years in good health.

DNA of the CDR3: TGCGCCGGCAGCTTGATGGAGGCGGGAGGGTGGAATGAGCAGTTCTTC. Translating it yields CAGSLMEAGGWNEQFF. The chain has TRBV5-1 and TRBJ2-1; 9 bases are a match to TRBD2. This CDR3 comprises 16 residues. Germline-derived CDR1 and CDR2 are SGHRS and YFSETQ. The whole variable domain, filled in from reference TRBV5-1 and TRBJ2-1, reads KAGVTQTPRYLIKTRGQQVTLSCSPISGHRSVSWYQQTPGQGLQFLFEYFSETQRNKGNFPGRFSGRQFSNSRSEMNVSTLELGDSALYLCAGSLMEAGGWNEQFFGPGTRLTVL.